Listed below are T cell receptor beta chains from one sample, sequenced in a study of blood T cell repertoires in COVID-19. Sequenced by immunoSEQ multiplex PCR; TCRdb stores in-frame clones only, minus some. The top ten hold just under 2% of the sample, which has around 270,000 clones, roughly 90% seen once. What was sequenced was peripheral blood. These receptors originate from a man under 40 with active or convalescent COVID-19. Both conserved end residues are part of each CDR3. The D gene is left open where the match is weak. Clone size is not always given. Where it is, it says once, few, many or a class for expanded clones.

v_call	d_call	j_call	clone_size	cdr3_aa	cdr3_nt
TRBV19	NA	TRBJ1-6	NA	CASSINGWDSPLHF	TGTGCCAGTAGTATTAACGGGTGGGATTCACCCCTCCACTTT
TRBV24-1	NA	TRBJ1-2	once	CATSDSGGDGYTF	TGTGCCACCAGTGACTCCGGCGGGGATGGCTACACCTTC
TRBV18	TRBD2	TRBJ2-1	NA	CASYPAGASGNEQFF	TGTGCCAGCTATCCAGCGGGGGCCTCGGGCAATGAGCAGTTCTTC
TRBV10-3	TRBD1	TRBJ2-7	NA	CAISESKGAAMDEQYF	TGTGCCATCAGTGAGTCGAAGGGGGCCGCTATGGACGAGCAGTACTTC
TRBV30	TRBD1	TRBJ1-6	NA	CAWSVPGQSAPLHF	TGTGCCTGGAGTGTACCGGGACAGAGCGCACCCCTCCACTTT
TRBV6-6	NA	TRBJ1-1	NA	CASSYDVASEAFF	TGTGCCAGCAGTTACGACGTAGCCTCTGAAGCTTTCTTT
TRBV18	NA	TRBJ1-6	NA	CASSPPSQGMKPLHF	TGTGCCAGCTCACCACCGTCACAGGGTATGAAGCCCCTCCACTTT
TRBV7-5	NA	TRBJ2-1	NA	CARSFPPTSPYNEQFF	TGTGCCAGAAGCTTCCCTCCGACTAGCCCCTACAATGAGCAGTTCTTC
TRBV5-6	TRBD1	TRBJ2-1	NA	CASSSSDRVIFDEQFF	TGTGCCAGCAGTTCCTCGGACAGGGTAATTTTCGATGAGCAGTTCTTC
TRBV5-6	NA	TRBJ1-6	NA	CASSFLRGGSYNSPLHF	TGTGCCAGCAGCTTCCTGAGGGGGGGCTCCTATAATTCACCCCTCCACTTT
TRBV18	TRBD1	TRBJ1-2	NA	CASSPGQGWNYGYTF	TGTGCCAGCTCACCGGGACAGGGGTGGAACTATGGCTACACCTTC
TRBV4-2	NA	TRBJ2-5	NA	CASSQAWQSQETQYF	TGTGCCAGCAGCCAAGCATGGCAGTCCCAAGAGACCCAGTACTTC
TRBV4-1	NA	TRBJ2-3	once	CASSQATGGDTQYF	TGCGCCAGCAGCCAGGCGACTGGGGGGGATACGCAGTATTTT
TRBV11-2	NA	TRBJ1-1	NA	CASSLRGGENTEAFF	TGTGCCAGCAGCTTACGCGGGGGGGAGAACACTGAAGCTTTCTTT
TRBV25-1	NA	TRBJ1-1	NA	CASSELSVNTEAFF	TGTGCCAGCAGTGAACTTTCGGTGAACACTGAAGCTTTCTTT
TRBV5-1	TRBD1	TRBJ1-1	NA	CASSRDRVWTEAFF	TGCGCCAGCAGCCGGGACAGGGTTTGGACTGAAGCTTTCTTT
TRBV6-1	NA	TRBJ1-4	NA	CASSDTKEKLFF	TGTGCCAGCAGTGATACTAAGGAAAAACTGTTTTTT
TRBV19	TRBD1	TRBJ1-2	NA	CASRTQGGTNYGYTF	TGTGCCAGTCGAACACAGGGGGGGACCAACTATGGCTACACCTTC
TRBV9	TRBD1	TRBJ1-5	NA	CASSAGTGLQPQHF	TGTGCCAGCAGCGCTGGGACAGGTCTCCAGCCCCAGCATTTT
TRBV11-2	NA	TRBJ2-7	NA	CASSLERATYEQYF	TGTGCCAGCAGCTTGGAGCGGGCTACCTACGAGCAGTACTTC
TRBV7-9	NA	TRBJ1-1	NA	CASLANEAFF	TGTGCCAGTCTGGCAAACGAAGCTTTCTTT
TRBV27	NA	TRBJ2-1	NA	CASSRARGNEQFF	TGTGCCAGCAGTCGGGCCAGGGGAAATGAGCAGTTCTTC
TRBV11-2	NA	TRBJ2-5	NA	CASSYQGHQQETQYF	TGTGCCAGCAGCTACCAGGGCCATCAACAAGAGACCCAGTACTTC
TRBV19	NA	TRBJ2-2	NA	CASAPGHNTGELFF	TGTGCCAGCGCCCCGGGACATAACACCGGGGAGCTGTTTTTT
TRBV2	NA	TRBJ1-1	NA	CASSEQFNTEAFF	TGTGCCAGCAGTGAACAGTTCAACACTGAAGCTTTCTTT
TRBV11-2	NA	TRBJ2-5	once	CASSLGLVETQYF	TGTGCCAGCAGCTTAGGACTAGTAGAGACCCAGTACTTC
TRBV6-2/TRBV6-3	NA	TRBJ1-1	NA	CASSTNAYTEAFF	TGTGCCAGCAGCACTAACGCTTACACTGAAGCTTTCTTT
TRBV9	NA	TRBJ1-2	NA	CASSPPAQGGGYTF	TGTGCCAGCAGCCCCCCCGCGCAGGGTGGTGGCTACACCTTC
TRBV11-2	TRBD1	TRBJ2-7	few	CASSTGTATSYEQYF	TGTGCCAGCAGCACCGGGACAGCAACATCCTACGAGCAGTACTTC
TRBV12-2	NA	TRBJ2-1	NA	CASRFHGHHNEQFF	TGTGCAAGTCGCTTCCATGGACATCACAATGAGCAGTTCTTC
TRBV5-1	TRBD1	TRBJ2-7	NA	CASSPSGTGGDEQYF	TGCGCCAGCAGCCCTTCCGGGACAGGGGGTGACGAGCAGTACTTC
TRBV5-1	NA	TRBJ1-2	NA	CASSLENSYGYTF	TGCGCCAGCAGCTTGGAGAACAGCTATGGCTACACCTTC
TRBV30	NA	TRBJ2-7	NA	CAWTTGGVRQYF	TGTGCCTGGACCACCGGCGGGGTTCGACAGTACTTC
TRBV18	TRBD2	TRBJ2-3	NA	CASSPPRPSGGPSTLATDTQYF	TGTGCCAGCTCACCACCCCGGCCTAGCGGGGGGCCATCGACCCTAGCCACAGATACGCAGTATTTT
TRBV19	TRBD2	TRBJ2-5	NA	CASSPHSGGARETQYF	TGTGCCAGTAGTCCCCATAGCGGGGGGGCTCGGGAGACCCAGTACTTC
TRBV5-1	NA	TRBJ2-3	NA	CASSSGRGYTDTQYF	TGCGCCAGCAGCAGTGGTAGGGGCTACACAGATACGCAGTATTTT
TRBV5-4	TRBD1	TRBJ1-5	NA	CASSFGTEAQPQHF	TGTGCCAGCAGCTTCGGGACAGAGGCTCAGCCCCAGCATTTT
TRBV6-6	TRBD1	TRBJ1-4	NA	CASSYSQGKNEKLFF	TGTGCCAGCAGTTACTCACAGGGGAAGAATGAAAAACTGTTTTTT
TRBV11-1	TRBD2	TRBJ2-7	NA	CASSPPGTSGGLEQYF	TGTGCCAGCAGCCCACCAGGGACTAGCGGGGGGCTTGAGCAGTACTTC
TRBV19	NA	TRBJ1-2	NA	CASSKEGGYGYTF	TGTGCCAGTAGTAAAGAGGGGGGATATGGCTACACCTTC
TRBV7-8	TRBD1	TRBJ1-2	NA	CASSLDFGGQGYGYTF	TGTGCCAGCAGCTTAGATTTTGGAGGACAGGGCTATGGCTACACCTTC
TRBV5-5	NA	TRBJ2-3	NA	CASSVSGTTGGTQYF	TGTGCCAGCAGCGTGTCCGGGACCACCGGGGGTACGCAGTATTTT
TRBV5-4	NA	TRBJ2-5	NA	CASSIDRSETQYF	TGTGCCAGCAGCATCGACAGATCGGAGACCCAGTACTTC
TRBV11-2	NA	TRBJ2-2	NA	CASSSPGGQRASTGELFF	TGTGCCAGCAGCTCCCCCGGGGGACAGAGAGCTTCTACCGGGGAGCTGTTTTTT
TRBV5-1	NA	TRBJ2-7	NA	CASSSSRSYEQYF	TGCGCCAGCAGCTCCTCCAGGTCCTACGAGCAGTACTTC
TRBV30	TRBD1	TRBJ1-4	NA	CAWSVQGYLLFF	TGTGCCTGGAGTGTACAGGGGTACTTACTGTTTTTT